A selection of T cell receptor beta chains follows, all from one sample in a study of blood T cell repertoires in COVID-19. The method was immunoSEQ multiplex PCR; TCRdb's version includes in-frame clones alone and lacks a portion of them. The data show roughly 220,000 clones, approximately 80% seen once. The specimen sequenced was peripheral blood. Receptors originate from a man aged 30 to 45 with active or convalescent COVID-19. Each CDR3 is given with its conserved first and last residue. Each record gives: J gene, D gene, V gene, CDR3 protein. The D gene is left open where the match is weak.

J: TRBJ2-7
D: TRBD1
V: TRBV9
CDR3: CASSGQGGPYEQYF

J: TRBJ2-1
D: .
V: TRBV23-1
CDR3: CASSQSLGGIYNEQFF

J: TRBJ2-1
D: TRBD2
V: TRBV29-1
CDR3: CSVTSVPSYNEQFF

J: TRBJ2-5
D: TRBD1
V: TRBV5-4
CDR3: CASSPQDRGKTQYF

J: TRBJ2-3
D: TRBD2
V: TRBV10-1
CDR3: CASSESLAGLDTQYF

J: TRBJ1-5
D: .
V: TRBV27
CDR3: CASSRIHPGPQHF

J: TRBJ2-7
D: .
V: TRBV5-1
CDR3: CASSSFLNSYEQYF

J: TRBJ2-7
D: .
V: TRBV21-1
CDR3: CASTALGTSRYEQYF

J: TRBJ2-1
D: .
V: TRBV4-1
CDR3: CASSQGSGLGYNEQFF

J: TRBJ2-7
D: .
V: TRBV15
CDR3: CATSRAGGREQYF

J: TRBJ1-5
D: TRBD1
V: TRBV6-2/TRBV6-3
CDR3: CASRPSQGAHQPQHF

J: TRBJ2-5
D: TRBD2
V: TRBV19
CDR3: CASSRRETQETQYF

J: TRBJ2-1
D: TRBD2
V: TRBV11-2
CDR3: CASSLVASGSYNEQFF

J: TRBJ1-4
D: TRBD1
V: TRBV27
CDR3: CASSLSGTGLEKLFF

J: TRBJ2-2
D: .
V: TRBV6-1
CDR3: CASSEWGVRAGELFF

J: TRBJ1-1
D: .
V: TRBV5-8
CDR3: CASSSKGGVPNTEAFF

J: TRBJ2-1
D: TRBD2
V: TRBV5-1
CDR3: CASSLASGGGNEQFF

J: TRBJ2-3
D: TRBD2
V: TRBV4-3
CDR3: CASSRYGLAGGGDTQYF